The next 28 T cell receptor beta chains were all read from a single sample in a study of blood T cell repertoires in COVID-19 (TCRdb year 2020). The library was prepared using the immunoSEQ multiplex PCR assay. TCRdb re-hosts the immuneACCESS table, in-frame sequences only. Its copies lack some clones; in the studies checked, an unresolved V gene accounts for under half of them, and the cause for the rest is not known. The sample contains more than 200,000 clones, approximately 87% of them found a single time. Together, the top ten hold roughly 2.4% of the sample. Material: peripheral blood. The receptor source for this set is a woman in her 50s with acute or convalescent COVID-19.

This clone has a single count. This chain connects TRBV12-3 or TRBV12-4 to TRBJ1-2; a weak D match, TRBD1 (5 bases). Trimming took 8 bases from V and 5 from J, leaving 12 bases between them. The CDR3 has 12 amino acids. CDR3 loop: CASSGPGYGYTF. CDR3 coding DNA: TGTGCCAGCTCCGGACCAGGGTATGGCTACACCTTC.

V usage is TRBV27 and J usage is TRBJ2-5, with D possibly TRBD1 on 5 matching bases. The CDR3 has 14 amino acids. The ends were cut back, 4 bases at V and 5 bases at J, with 14 bases in the middle. The germline V gene encodes CDR1 MNHEY and CDR2 SMNVEV (reference sequence). The CDR3: CASSSLAGRETQYF. The CDR3 DNA follows: TGTGCCAGCAGTTCGCTGGCAGGGCGGGAGACCCAGTACTTC.

This chain joins TRBV18 and TRBJ1-5, with 10 bases identical to TRBD1. The V gene's germline CDR1 is KGHSH and CDR2 LQKENI. The CDR3 sequence is 15 residues long. V lost 3 bases and J lost 7; bases outside the gene matches: 6. Here the CDR3 DNA reads TGTGCCAGCTCACCTGGGACAGGGGTTACCCAGCCCCAGCATTTT. This translates into CASSPGTGVTQPQHF.

There are a few counts of this clone. This rearrangement joins TRBV19 to TRBJ1-3; TRBD1 matches at 7 bases. The length of the CDR3 is 16 residues. Germline V CDR1 and CDR2: LNHDA, SQIVND (reference sequence). V was pared by 3 bases and J by 3 bases, with 8 bases of the junction left unmatched. CDR3 nucleotide sequence: TGTGCCAGTAGTATTAGTGGTCAGGGGGTTGGAAACACCATATATTTT. It yields the protein CASSISGQGVGNTIYF. The full variable domain, rest sourced from reference TRBV19 and TRBJ1-3, is DGGITQSPKYLFRKEGQNVTLSCEQNLNHDAMYWYRQDPGQGLRLIYYSQIVNDFQKGDIAEGYSVSREKKESFPLTVTSAQKNPTAFYLCASSISGQGVGNTIYFGEGSWLTVV.

The CDR3 loop is CASSFAGTGPQHF. The CDR3 DNA reads TGTGCCAGCAGCTTTGCCGGGACAGGGCCCCAGCATTTT. The chain couples TRBV7-2 to TRBJ1-5; 8 positions agree with TRBD1. The V and J ends lost 3 bases and 9 bases, in that order; junction bases with no gene match: 4. CDR3 length: 13 amino acids. Germline loops: CDR1 SGHTA, CDR2 FQGNSA. The entire variable domain, with the rest obtained from reference TRBV7-2 and TRBJ1-5, is as follows: GAGVSQSPSNKVTEKGKDVELRCDPISGHTALYWYRQSLGQGLEFLIYFQGNSAPDKSGLPSDRFSAERTGGSVSTLTIQRTQQEDSAVYLCASSFAGTGPQHFGDGTRLSIL.

The J gene is TRBJ2-1, the V gene TRBV10-3; 8 bases line up with TRBD2. The V gene end was trimmed by 2 bases and the J gene end by 10 bases; junction bases not matched to a gene: 7. This CDR3 is 14 amino acids long. Looked up from germline, CDR1 is ENHRY and CDR2 is SYGVKD. Here the CDR3 DNA reads TGTGCCATCAGTGAGACCTACATAGCGGGAGAGCAGTTCTTC. Protein sequence: CAISETYIAGEQFF.

The CDR3 region has the DNA TGTGCCAGCAGCTTGGCCAAGGGGGCGGCGGTCGGGGAAGAGACCCAGTACTTC. This sequence encodes CASSLAKGAAVGEETQYF. The chain combines TRBV5-4 with TRBJ2-5, with 7 nucleotides matching TRBD1. V lost 0 bases, J lost 3 bases, and 14 bases stayed unmatched. Germline-derived CDR1 and CDR2 are SGHNT and YYREEE (reference sequence). The CDR3 has 18 residues.

In its sample, this clone was seen a few times. The chain joins TRBV12-3 or TRBV12-4 to TRBJ1-5; D call uncertain. The CDR3 has 13 residues. The V end was cut by 3 bases, the J end by 5 bases, with 8 bases between. The CDR3 DNA reads as TGTGCCAGCAGTTTCGGGTGGGATCAGCCCCAGCATTTT. Translated, it gives CASSFGWDQPQHF.

Regarding this clone: Other DNA sequences in this specimen translate into the identical CDR3. V gene TRBV6-2 or TRBV6-3 combines with J gene TRBJ2-2, with a weak D call TRBD2 (5 bases). Germline V lookup: CDR1 MNHEY, CDR2 SVGEGT. The ends were cut back, 6 bases at V and 5 bases at J, with 10 bases in the middle. The CDR3 consists of 13 residues. The CDR3 nucleotides read TGTGCCAGCAGCCCCGGGGTGACCGGGGAGCTGTTTTTT. Translating it yields CASSPGVTGELFF.

This clone has a handful of counts. The V gene is TRBV27, the J gene TRBJ2-3; D might be TRBD2 (6 bases). Between the trimmed V and J ends, which lost 6 bases and 3 bases, there was a span of 10 bases. There are 13 residues in the CDR3. Germline loops: CDR1 MNHEY, CDR2 SMNVEV (reference sequence). The CDR3 coding sequence is TGTGCCAGCAGCTCCAGCGGGACAGATACGCAGTATTTT. It yields the protein CASSSSGTDTQYF.

The chain has TRBV9 and TRBJ2-6; perhaps TRBD1 as D (6 bases). The germline V gene encodes CDR1 SGDLS and CDR2 YYNGEE. The CDR3 runs 20 residues. V was pared by 4 bases and J by 0 bases, with 23 bases between. The CDR3 loop reads CASSTQAGVLSSSGANVLTF. In nucleotides, the CDR3 is TGTGCCAGCAGCACACAAGCAGGGGTCCTTTCAAGCTCTGGGGCCAACGTCCTGACTTTC.

The CDR3: CAISGGVGETQYF. The CDR3 DNA reads TGTGCCATCAGTGGGGGGGTTGGAGAGACCCAGTACTTC. This sequence joins TRBV10-3 and TRBJ2-5, with D possibly being TRBD2 (6 bases). Deletions cut 4 bases from V and 4 bases from J, with 10 bases between. The CDR3 has 13 amino acids. Looked up from germline, CDR1 is ENHRY and CDR2 is SYGVKD.

The V and J genes are TRBV5-6 and TRBJ1-1; tentative D call: TRBD1 (5 bases). V lost 4 bases to trimming and J lost 1 base, with 11 bases between them. CDR1 is SGHDT and CDR2 is YYEEEE in the germline V gene. The length of the CDR3 is 14 residues. CDR3 bases: TGTGCCAGCAGCGAAACAGGTCGGAACACTGAAGCTTTCTTT. Residues: CASSETGRNTEAFF.

The CDR3 spells CASSPAGGGYNEQFF. In nucleotides, the CDR3 is TGTGCCAGTAGTCCAGCGGGGGGCGGATACAATGAGCAGTTCTTC. The chain carries TRBV19 and TRBJ2-1, with TRBD2 matching 9 bases. The ends lost 5 bases at V and 4 bases at J; junction bases unmatched: 6. This CDR3 has 15 residues. The germline V gene has CDR1 LNHDA and CDR2 SQIVND (reference sequence).

The gene calls are TRBV6-1 and TRBJ1-1, with D maybe TRBD1 (6 bases). There are 16 residues in the CDR3. V lost 3 bases and J 4 bases, leaving 18 bases between the germline ends. Germline V lookup: CDR1 MNHNS, CDR2 SASEGT. CDR3 sequence (DNA): TGTGCCAGCAGTGATCTCGGGGGGACAAGGGTCACTGAAGCTTTCTTT. The encoded protein is CASSDLGGTRVTEAFF.

The chain has TRBV7-2 and TRBJ2-1; TRBD2 agrees at 11 bases. Per germline, CDR1 SGHTA and CDR2 FQGNSA. The CDR3 is 16 amino acids. V was pared by 5 bases and J by 1 base, with 4 bases of the junction left unmatched. CDR3: CASSPRLAGSYNEQFF. The CDR3 DNA follows: TGTGCCAGCAGCCCTAGACTAGCGGGATCCTACAATGAGCAGTTCTTC.

The chain employs TRBV29-1 and TRBJ1-2; 7 bases map to TRBD1. The CDR3 loop spans 15 amino acids. Unmatched junction bases numbered 13, after V lost 6 bases and J lost 3 bases. Germline CDR1 reads SQVTM; CDR2 reads ANQGSEA. The CDR3 sequence is CSVRPKGAWDYGYTF. CDR3 bases: TGCAGCGTCCGACCTAAGGGGGCTTGGGACTATGGCTACACCTTC. Full variable domain (remainder filled in from reference TRBV29-1 and TRBJ1-2): SAVISQKPSRDICQRGTSLTIQCQVDSQVTMMFWYRQQPGQSLTLIATANQGSEATYESGFVIDKFPISRPNLTFSTLTVSNMSPEDSSIYLCSVRPKGAWDYGYTFGSGTRLTVV.

This sequence joins TRBV27 and TRBJ2-1, with 8 bases fitting TRBD1. There are 14 residues in the CDR3. Germline V gives CDR1 MNHEY, CDR2 SMNVEV (reference sequence). V was pared by 11 bases and J by 12 bases, with 18 bases of the junction left unmatched. CDR3 loop: CAGLELEDRVGQFF. CDR3 coding DNA: TGTGCCGGATTAGAATTAGAGGACAGGGTTGGGCAGTTCTTC.

J is TRBJ2-3 and V is TRBV7-2; TRBD2 might be the D (7 bases). The CDR3 extends over 16 amino acids. V shed 0 bases and J shed 2 bases, with 12 bases lying between them. In germline, CDR1 is SGHTA, CDR2 FQGNSA. This CDR3 is CASSLAGGGNTDTQYF. The CDR3, as DNA: TGTGCCAGCAGCTTAGCAGGGGGGGGGAACACAGATACGCAGTATTTT.

This chain links TRBV18 with TRBJ2-1; TRBD2 matches 7 bases. The CDR3 extends over 16 amino acids. V lost 0 bases, J lost 0 bases, and 2 bases stayed unmatched. Germline-derived CDR1 and CDR2 are KGHSH and LQKENI. This chain's CDR3 is CASSPPGGASYNEQFF. DNA for the CDR3: TGTGCCAGCTCACCACCGGGAGGGGCCTCCTACAATGAGCAGTTCTTC. The whole variable domain, filled in from reference TRBV18 and TRBJ2-1, reads NAGVMQNPRHLVRRRGQEARLRCSPMKGHSHVYWYRQLPEEGLKFMVYLQKENIIDESGMPKERFSAEFPKEGPSILRIQQVVRGDSAAYFCASSPPGGASYNEQFFGPGTRLTVL.

Only a few counts were recorded for this clone. The V call is TRBV19, the J call TRBJ2-5, with TRBD1 matching over 8 bases. This CDR3 has 15 amino acids. Trimming cost V 5 bases and J 5 bases; bases outside gene matches: 10. From germline, CDR1 is LNHDA and CDR2 SQIVND (reference sequence). CDR3 nucleotide sequence: TGTGCCAGTAGTTCCCCCCGGACAGGGTCGGAGACCCAGTACTTC. Its protein product is CASSSPRTGSETQYF.

This chain links TRBV19 with TRBJ1-2; a weak D match, TRBD1 (6 bases). The CDR3 is 14 amino acids. V was pared by 5 bases and J by 4 bases, with 14 bases between. Germline CDR1 LNHDA, CDR2 SQIVND (reference sequence). The CDR3 sequence is CASSGQGLRYGYTF. The CDR3 coding sequence is TGTGCCAGTAGTGGGCAGGGGTTACGCTATGGCTACACCTTC. Using reference TRBV19 and TRBJ1-2 for the parts outside the CDR3, the full variable domain is DGGITQSPKYLFRKEGQNVTLSCEQNLNHDAMYWYRQDPGQGLRLIYYSQIVNDFQKGDIAEGYSVSREKKESFPLTVTSAQKNPTAFYLCASSGQGLRYGYTFGSGTRLTVV.

V is TRBV29-1 and J is TRBJ2-1; 8 bases are shared with TRBD2. CDR3 size: 15 residues. Germline-derived CDR1 and CDR2 are SQVTM and ANQGSEA. V was clipped by 4 bases and J by 1 base; unmatched bases: 6. In DNA, the CDR3 is TGCAGCGTTGTCGCGGGAGGCGGTTCCTACAATGAGCAGTTCTTC. It specifies CSVVAGGGSYNEQFF.

About this clone: Distinct nucleotide sequences in the sample also encode this CDR3. As DNA, the CDR3 is TGTGCCACCAGCAGAGAAATAGGAGGGGTAGGTCAGCCCCAGCATTTT. The encoded protein is CATSREIGGVGQPQHF. The chain employs TRBV15 and TRBJ1-5; tentative D call: TRBD1 (5 bases). The germline V gene has CDR1 LNHNV and CDR2 YYDKDF (reference sequence). This CDR3 is built from 16 residues. Between the trimmed V and J ends, which lost 0 bases and 6 bases, there was a span of 15 bases.

This CDR3 reads CASSPGQLYTEAFF. The CDR3 region has the DNA TGTGCCAGTAGTCCGGGACAGCTTTACACTGAAGCTTTCTTT. The chain employs TRBV19 and TRBJ1-1, with 7 bases that match TRBD1. With V trimmed by 5 bases and J by 3 bases, 6 bases remained unmatched. Germline values: CDR1 LNHDA, CDR2 SQIVND (reference sequence). This CDR3 has 14 amino acids.

V is TRBV4-2 and J is TRBJ2-1; D perhaps matches TRBD2 (5 bases). The germline V and J ends were trimmed by 1 base and 6 bases, with 16 bases remaining between them. CDR3 length: 16 amino acids. Germline V gene sequence: CDR1 LGHNA, CDR2 YNFKEQ. CDR3 bases: TGTGCCAGCAGCCAAGGCGCCGGGGAGTTCGGCAATGAGCAGTTCTTC. Its translation: CASSQGAGEFGNEQFF.

In this sample, this clone turned up many times. The same CDR3 can be traced to other DNA sequences in this sample. The gene calls are TRBV19 and TRBJ1-2; D possibly corresponds to TRBD1 (5 bases). V was cut by 3 bases and J by 1 base, with 12 bases left in between. There are 15 residues in the CDR3. CDR1 and CDR2 (germline): LNHDA, SQIVND (reference sequence). CDR3 sequence (DNA): TGTGCCAGTAGTATCGGGCAGGGCCTTAACTATGGCTACACCTTC. This sequence encodes CASSIGQGLNYGYTF.

This chain joins TRBV2 and TRBJ2-3; 8 bases are shared with TRBD2. The ends lost 0 bases at V and 4 bases at J; junction bases unmatched: 3. The length of the CDR3 is 15 residues. Germline V lookup: CDR1 SNHLY, CDR2 FYNNEI. CDR3 sequence: CASSEASGGPDTQYF. The CDR3 region has the DNA TGTGCCAGCAGTGAAGCGAGCGGGGGCCCAGATACGCAGTATTTT.